The entry below gives a single T cell receptor beta chain sequence along with its context. Treatment described: oral pan-JAK inhibitor, 5-10 mg twice daily. The V end lost 0 bases, the J end lost 4 bases, and 9 bases lay between the germline ends. This CDR3 contains 14 residues. Germline V CDR1 and CDR2: MGHRA, YSYEKL. The sample originates from a study of CD8+ T cells in alopecia areata. Overall study: Affected scalp percentage gauged treated patients' severity.

As the sequencing template, cDNA was produced by extracting RNA and reverse transcribing it. Here immunoSEQ multiplex PCR was the method, and the copy in TCRdb shows in-frame clones only, minus some. The sample yields about 280,000 clones, 58% seen once. The material was CD4+ T cells sorted from blood, obtained at week 24, from a patient treated with tofacitinib. This sequence originates from a human donor with alopecia areata. V and J are TRBV4-1 and TRBJ1-2; D unclear. This CDR3 is CASSQDRNSYGYTF. CDR3 sequence (DNA): TGCGCCAGCAGCCAAGATCGGAACAGCTATGGCTACACCTTC.